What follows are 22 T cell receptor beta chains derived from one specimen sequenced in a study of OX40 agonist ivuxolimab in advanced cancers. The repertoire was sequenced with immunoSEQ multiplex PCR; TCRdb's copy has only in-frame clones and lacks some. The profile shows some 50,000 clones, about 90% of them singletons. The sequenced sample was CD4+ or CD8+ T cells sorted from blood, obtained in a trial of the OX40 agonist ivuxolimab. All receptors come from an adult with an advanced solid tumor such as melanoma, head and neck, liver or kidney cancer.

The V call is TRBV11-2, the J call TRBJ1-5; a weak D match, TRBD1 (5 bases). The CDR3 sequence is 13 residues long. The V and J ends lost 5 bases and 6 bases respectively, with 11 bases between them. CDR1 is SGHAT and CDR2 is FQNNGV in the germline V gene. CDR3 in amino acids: CASSRQTSQPQHF. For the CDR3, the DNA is TGTGCCAGCAGCCGACAGACCAGTCAGCCCCAGCATTTT.

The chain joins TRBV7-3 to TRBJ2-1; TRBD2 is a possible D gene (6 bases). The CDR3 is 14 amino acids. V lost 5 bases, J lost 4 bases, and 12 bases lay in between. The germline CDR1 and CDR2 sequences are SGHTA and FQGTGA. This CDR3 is CASSPGTSYNEQFF. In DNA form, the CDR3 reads TGTGCCAGCAGCCCAGGGACTTCTTACAATGAGCAGTTCTTC.

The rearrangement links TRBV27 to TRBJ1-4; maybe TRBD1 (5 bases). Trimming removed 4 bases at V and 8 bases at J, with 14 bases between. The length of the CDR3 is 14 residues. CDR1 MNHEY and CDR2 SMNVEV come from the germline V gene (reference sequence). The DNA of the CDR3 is TGTGCCAGCAGTTGGACCACGAAGGGGGAAAAACTGTTTTTT. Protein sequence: CASSWTTKGEKLFF.

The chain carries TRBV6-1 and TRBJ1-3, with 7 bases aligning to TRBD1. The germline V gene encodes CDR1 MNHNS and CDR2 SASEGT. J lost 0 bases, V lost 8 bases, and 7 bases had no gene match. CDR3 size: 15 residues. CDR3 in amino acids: CASDAAGGSGNTIYF. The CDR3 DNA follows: TGTGCCAGCGATGCTGCAGGGGGCTCTGGAAACACCATATATTTT.

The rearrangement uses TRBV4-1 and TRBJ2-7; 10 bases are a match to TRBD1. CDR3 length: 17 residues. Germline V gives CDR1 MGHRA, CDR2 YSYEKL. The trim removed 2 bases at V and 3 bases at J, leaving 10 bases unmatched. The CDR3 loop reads CASSQQSHRDRGYEQYF. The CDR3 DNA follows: TGCGCCAGCAGCCAACAATCCCACCGGGACAGGGGCTACGAGCAGTACTTC.

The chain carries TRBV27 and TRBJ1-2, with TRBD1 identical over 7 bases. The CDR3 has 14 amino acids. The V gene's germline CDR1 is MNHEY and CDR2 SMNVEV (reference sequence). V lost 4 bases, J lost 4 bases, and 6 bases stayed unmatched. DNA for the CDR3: TGTGCCAGCAGTTCCCGGACAGGAGTCTATGGCTACACCTTC. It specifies CASSSRTGVYGYTF.

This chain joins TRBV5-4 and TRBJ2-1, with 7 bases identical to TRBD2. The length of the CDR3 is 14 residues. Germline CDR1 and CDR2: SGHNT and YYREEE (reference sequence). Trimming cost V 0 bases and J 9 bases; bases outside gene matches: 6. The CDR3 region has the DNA TGTGCCAGCAGCTTGGAAGCGGGGTGGGGTGAGCAGTTCTTC. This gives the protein CASSLEAGWGEQFF.

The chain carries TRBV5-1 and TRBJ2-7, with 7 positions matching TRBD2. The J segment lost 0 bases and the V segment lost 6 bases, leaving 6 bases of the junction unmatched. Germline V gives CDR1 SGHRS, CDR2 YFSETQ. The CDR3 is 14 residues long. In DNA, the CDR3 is TGCGCCAGCAACGGGGGGTCGGGCTCCTACGAGCAGTACTTC. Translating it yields CASNGGSGSYEQYF.

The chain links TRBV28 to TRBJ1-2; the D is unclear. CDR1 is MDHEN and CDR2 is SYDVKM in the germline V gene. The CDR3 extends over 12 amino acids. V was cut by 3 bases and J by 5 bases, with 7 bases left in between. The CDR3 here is CASSFTGYGYTF. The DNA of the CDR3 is TGTGCCAGCAGTTTCACGGGGTATGGCTACACCTTC.

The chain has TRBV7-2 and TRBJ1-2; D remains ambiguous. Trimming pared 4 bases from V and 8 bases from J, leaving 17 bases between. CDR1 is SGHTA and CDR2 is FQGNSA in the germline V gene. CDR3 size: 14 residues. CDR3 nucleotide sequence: TGTGCCAGCAGCTCAAAACGGTCCCCCGGGGGCTACACCTTC. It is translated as CASSSKRSPGGYTF.

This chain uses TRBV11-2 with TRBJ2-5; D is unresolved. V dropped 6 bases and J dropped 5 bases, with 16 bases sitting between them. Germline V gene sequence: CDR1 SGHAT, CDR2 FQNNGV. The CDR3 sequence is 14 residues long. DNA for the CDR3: TGTGCCAGCAGAGCCACGCTCTTGAGGGAGACCCAGTACTTC. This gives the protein CASRATLLRETQYF.

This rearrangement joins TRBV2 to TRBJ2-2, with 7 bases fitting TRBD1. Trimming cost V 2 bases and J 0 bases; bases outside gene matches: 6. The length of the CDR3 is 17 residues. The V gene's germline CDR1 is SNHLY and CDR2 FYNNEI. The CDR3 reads CASSESDREANTGELFF. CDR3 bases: TGTGCCAGCAGTGAAAGCGACAGGGAAGCGAACACCGGGGAGCTGTTTTTT.

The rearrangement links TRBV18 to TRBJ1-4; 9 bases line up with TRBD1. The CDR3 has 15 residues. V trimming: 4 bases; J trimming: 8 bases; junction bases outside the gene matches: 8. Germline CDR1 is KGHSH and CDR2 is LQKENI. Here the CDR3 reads CASSLGTGSYEKLFF. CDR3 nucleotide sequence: TGTGCCAGCTCACTCGGGACAGGGTCGTACGAAAAACTGTTTTTT. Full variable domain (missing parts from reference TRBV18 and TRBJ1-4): NAGVMQNPRHLVRRRGQEARLRCSPMKGHSHVYWYRQLPEEGLKFMVYLQKENIIDESGMPKERFSAEFPKEGPSILRIQQVVRGDSAAYFCASSLGTGSYEKLFFGSGTQLSVL.

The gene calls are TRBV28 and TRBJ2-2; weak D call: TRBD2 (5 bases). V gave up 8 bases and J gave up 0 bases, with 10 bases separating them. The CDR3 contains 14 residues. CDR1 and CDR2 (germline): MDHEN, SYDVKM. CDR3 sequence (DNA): TGTGCCAGCCGCGTGGGAGCGAACACCGGGGAGCTGTTTTTT. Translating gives CASRVGANTGELFF.

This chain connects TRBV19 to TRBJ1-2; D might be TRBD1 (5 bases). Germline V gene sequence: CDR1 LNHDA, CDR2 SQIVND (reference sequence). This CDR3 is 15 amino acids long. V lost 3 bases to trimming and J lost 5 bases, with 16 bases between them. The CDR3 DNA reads TGTGCCAGTAGTATTATTCGGGACGGGCAGTATGGCTACACCTTC. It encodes CASSIIRDGQYGYTF.

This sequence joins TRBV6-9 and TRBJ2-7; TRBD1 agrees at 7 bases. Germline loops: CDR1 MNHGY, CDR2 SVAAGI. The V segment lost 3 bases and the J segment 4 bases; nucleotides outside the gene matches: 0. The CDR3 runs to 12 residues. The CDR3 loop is CASSYRGYEQYF. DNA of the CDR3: TGTGCCAGCAGTTACAGGGGGTACGAGCAGTACTTC.

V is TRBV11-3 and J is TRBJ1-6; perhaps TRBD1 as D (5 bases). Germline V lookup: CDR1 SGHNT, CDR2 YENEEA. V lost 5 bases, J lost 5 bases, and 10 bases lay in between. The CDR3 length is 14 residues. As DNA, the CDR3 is TGTGCCAGCAGCCGACAGAGAAATAATTCACCCCTCCACTTT. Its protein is CASSRQRNNSPLHF.

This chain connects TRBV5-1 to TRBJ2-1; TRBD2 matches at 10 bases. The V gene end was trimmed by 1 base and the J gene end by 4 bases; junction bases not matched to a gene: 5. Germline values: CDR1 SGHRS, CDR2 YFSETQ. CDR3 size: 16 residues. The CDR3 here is CASSLSTSGQYNEQFF. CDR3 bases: TGCGCCAGCAGCTTGTCGACTAGCGGGCAATACAATGAGCAGTTCTTC.

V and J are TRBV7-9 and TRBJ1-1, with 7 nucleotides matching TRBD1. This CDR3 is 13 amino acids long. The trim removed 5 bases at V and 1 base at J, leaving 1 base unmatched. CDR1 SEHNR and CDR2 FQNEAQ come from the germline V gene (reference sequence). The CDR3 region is CASSPGGNTEAFF. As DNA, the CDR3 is TGTGCCAGCAGCCCAGGGGGGAACACTGAAGCTTTCTTT.

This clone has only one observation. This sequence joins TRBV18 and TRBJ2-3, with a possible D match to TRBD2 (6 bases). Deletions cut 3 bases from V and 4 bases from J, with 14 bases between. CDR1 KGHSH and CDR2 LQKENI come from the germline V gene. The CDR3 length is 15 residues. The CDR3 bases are TGTGCCAGCTCACCCCACGGGAGAGGCTCAGATACGCAGTATTTT. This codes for CASSPHGRGSDTQYF.

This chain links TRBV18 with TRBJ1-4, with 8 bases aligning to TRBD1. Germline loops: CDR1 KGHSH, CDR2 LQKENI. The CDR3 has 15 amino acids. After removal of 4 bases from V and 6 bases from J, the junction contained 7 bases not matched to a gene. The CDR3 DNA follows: TGTGCCAGCTCACGTCGGACAGGGTTCGATGAAAAACTGTTTTTT. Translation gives CASSRRTGFDEKLFF. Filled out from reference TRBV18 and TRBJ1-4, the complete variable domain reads NAGVMQNPRHLVRRRGQEARLRCSPMKGHSHVYWYRQLPEEGLKFMVYLQKENIIDESGMPKERFSAEFPKEGPSILRIQQVVRGDSAAYFCASSRRTGFDEKLFFGSGTQLSVL.

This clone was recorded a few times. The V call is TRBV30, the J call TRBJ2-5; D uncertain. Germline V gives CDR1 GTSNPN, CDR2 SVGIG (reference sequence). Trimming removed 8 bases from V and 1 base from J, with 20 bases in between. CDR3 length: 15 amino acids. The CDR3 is CAGTDLTGPQETQYF. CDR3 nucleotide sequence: TGTGCCGGAACAGATCTAACGGGTCCCCAAGAGACCCAGTACTTC.